The clone carrying this TCR beta chain appeared a single time. CDR3 length equals 15 residues. Trimming left V 6 bases short and J 0 bases short, with 12 bases between. Germline CDR1 and CDR2: MNHEY and SVGAGI. The data originate from a study of OX40 agonist ivuxolimab in advanced cancers. Across the whole study: Males comprised around four fifths of the group, whose mean age was approximately 62 years (range roughly 20 to 85).

Using immunoSEQ multiplex PCR, the repertoire was profiled, and TCRdb retains in-frame clones only, with some absent. The table has about 54,000 clones, around 89% seen once; the top ten hold around 1.4%. The receptor was isolated from an adult with an advanced solid tumor such as melanoma, head and neck, liver or kidney cancer. This sample comprised CD4+ or CD8+ T cells sorted from blood, obtained in a trial of the OX40 agonist ivuxolimab. The V and J genes are TRBV6-5 and TRBJ1-3, with D perhaps TRBD1 (5 bases). CDR3: CASSRGTDSGNTIYF. DNA of the CDR3: TGTGCCAGCAGCCGCGGGACGGACTCTGGAAACACCATATATTTT.